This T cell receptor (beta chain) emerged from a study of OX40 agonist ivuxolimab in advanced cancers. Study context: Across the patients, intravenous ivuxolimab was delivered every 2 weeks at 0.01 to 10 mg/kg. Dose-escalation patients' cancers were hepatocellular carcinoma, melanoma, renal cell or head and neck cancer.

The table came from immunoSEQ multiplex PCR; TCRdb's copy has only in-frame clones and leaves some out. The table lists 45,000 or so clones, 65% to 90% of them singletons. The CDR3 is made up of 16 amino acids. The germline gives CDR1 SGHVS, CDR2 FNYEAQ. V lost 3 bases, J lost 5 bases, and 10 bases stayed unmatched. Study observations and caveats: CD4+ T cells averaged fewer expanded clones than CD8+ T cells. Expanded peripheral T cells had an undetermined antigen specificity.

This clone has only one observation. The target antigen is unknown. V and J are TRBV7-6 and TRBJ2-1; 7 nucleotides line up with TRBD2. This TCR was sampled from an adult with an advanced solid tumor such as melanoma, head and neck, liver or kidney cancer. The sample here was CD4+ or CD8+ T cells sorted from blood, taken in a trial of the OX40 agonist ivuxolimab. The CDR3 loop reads CASSLGSSGTHNEQFF. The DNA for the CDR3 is TGTGCCAGCAGCTTGGGGTCTAGCGGAACTCACAATGAGCAGTTCTTC.